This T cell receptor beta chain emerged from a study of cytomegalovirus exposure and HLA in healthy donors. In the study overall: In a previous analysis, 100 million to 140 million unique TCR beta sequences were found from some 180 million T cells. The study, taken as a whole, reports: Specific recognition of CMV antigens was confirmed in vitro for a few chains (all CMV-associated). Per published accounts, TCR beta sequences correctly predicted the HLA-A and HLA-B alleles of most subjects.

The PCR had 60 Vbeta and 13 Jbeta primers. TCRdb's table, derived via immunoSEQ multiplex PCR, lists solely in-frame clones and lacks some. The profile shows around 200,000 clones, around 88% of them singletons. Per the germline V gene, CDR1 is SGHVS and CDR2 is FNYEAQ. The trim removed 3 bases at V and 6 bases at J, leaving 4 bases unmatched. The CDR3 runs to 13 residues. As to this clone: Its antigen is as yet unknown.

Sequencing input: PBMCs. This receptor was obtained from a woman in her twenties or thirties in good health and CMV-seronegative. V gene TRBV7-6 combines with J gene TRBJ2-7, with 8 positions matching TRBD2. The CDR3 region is CASSLGTRSEQYF. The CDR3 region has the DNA TGTGCCAGCAGCTTGGGGACTAGGTCCGAGCAGTACTTC.